A selection of T cell receptor beta chains follows, all from one sample in a study of blood T cell repertoires in COVID-19. Produced via immunoSEQ multiplex PCR; TCRdb's table is partial and in-frame only. The table shows tens of thousands of clones, with around 87% occurring only once. Material: peripheral blood. The receptors were gathered from a woman between 55 and 75 years old with COVID-19, enrolled during active disease. The CDR3 runs from the conserved cysteine through the conserved F or W. A D gene is named only where the DNA matches it firmly. Size tells how often a clone was seen (once, few, many) or the class of an expanded clone, and some rows leave it out.

TRBV28,NA,TRBJ2-6,TRBD2,CASALRSPRGSGGGANVLTF,TGTGCCAGCGCCCTTCGTTCCCCGCGGGGGAGCGGTGGTGGGGCCAACGTCCTGACTTTC
TRBV5-4,few,TRBJ2-1,TRBD1,CASSLGLGQGEREQFF,TGTGCCAGCAGCCTGGGCTTAGGGCAGGGGGAGAGGGAGCAGTTCTTC
TRBV4-1,NA,TRBJ2-1,TRBD2,CASSQVELAGGRDEQFF,TGCGCCAGCAGCCAAGTGGAGCTAGCGGGAGGAAGGGATGAGCAGTTCTTC
TRBV19,NA,TRBJ1-5,TRBD1,CASSMSRGVYQPQHF,TGTGCCAGTAGTATGAGCAGGGGGGTTTATCAGCCCCAGCATTTT
TRBV5-5,NA,TRBJ2-7,TRBD2,CASTPNGVAGTYEQYF,TGTGCCAGCACCCCAAATGGGGTAGCGGGGACCTACGAGCAGTACTTC
TRBV28,NA,TRBJ2-1,NA,CASSLFDNEQFF,TGTGCCAGCAGTTTATTCGACAATGAGCAGTTCTTC
TRBV4-2,NA,TRBJ2-2,NA,CASSQMGWRTGELFF,TGTGCCAGCAGCCAAATGGGGTGGAGGACCGGGGAGCTGTTTTTT
TRBV5-1,NA,TRBJ1-1,TRBD1,CASSRGQSNTEAFF,TGCGCCAGCAGCAGGGGACAGAGTAACACTGAAGCTTTCTTT
TRBV7-8,NA,TRBJ2-1,NA,CASSLVGLIGSVRGIYNEQFF,TGTGCCAGCAGCTTAGTAGGCCTCATCGGTAGCGTCCGGGGGATTTACAATGAGCAGTTCTTC
TRBV7-9,NA,TRBJ2-1,NA,CASSLQVGGYNEQFF,TGTGCCAGCAGCCTTCAAGTCGGTGGCTACAATGAGCAGTTCTTC
TRBV11-3,NA,TRBJ1-2,TRBD1,CASSSRTGNYGYTF,TGTGCCAGCAGCTCCAGGACAGGGAACTATGGCTACACCTTC
TRBV2,NA,TRBJ2-6,TRBD2,CASRGGRGSGANVLTF,TGTGCCAGCCGCGGGGGGCGCGGATCTGGGGCCAACGTCCTGACTTTC
TRBV7-9,NA,TRBJ1-6,NA,CASSQNQARASIFNSPLHF,TGTGCCAGCAGCCAAAACCAAGCTCGAGCGTCGATTTTTAATTCACCCCTCCACTTT